Following are 5 T cell receptor beta chains from one sample sequenced in a study of blood T cell repertoires in COVID-19. Using immunoSEQ multiplex PCR, the repertoire was profiled, and TCRdb retains in-frame clones only, with some absent. The sample carries 95,000 to 150,000 clones, approximately 83% recorded once. The sequencing sample was made of peripheral blood. The receptors were gathered from an elderly man with active or convalescent COVID-19.

The rearrangement links TRBV10-3 to TRBJ2-3, with a weak D call TRBD1 (6 bases). Germline V gene data show CDR1 as ENHRY and CDR2 as SYGVKD. The CDR3 is 13 amino acids. V was clipped by 10 bases and J by 2 bases, with 13 bases between them. Here the CDR3 reads CATSQGPTDTQYF. In DNA form, the CDR3 reads TGTGCCACCTCACAGGGACCCACAGATACGCAGTATTTT.

The gene calls are TRBV30 and TRBJ1-5, with 11 bases aligning to TRBD1. The CDR3 is 16 amino acids. The J segment lost 5 bases and the V segment lost 5 bases, leaving 11 bases of the junction unmatched. CDR1 is GTSNPN and CDR2 is SVGIG in the germline V gene (reference sequence). CDR3 nucleotides: TGTGCCTGGGATGAGGGGGGGACAGGGGGAGATCAGCCCCAGCATTTT. Translation gives CAWDEGGTGGDQPQHF.

This clone has only a few counts. The chain joins TRBV11-2 to TRBJ1-2, with D possibly TRBD1 on 5 matching bases. Trimming removed 1 base from V and 5 bases from J, with 8 bases in between. The germline gives CDR1 SGHAT, CDR2 FQNNGV. The CDR3 totals 13 residues. CDR3 residues: CASSLGTRYGYTF. CDR3 nucleotides: TGTGCCAGCAGCTTAGGGACACGGTATGGCTACACCTTC.

This rearrangement joins TRBV27 to TRBJ1-6; tentatively, D is TRBD1 (5 bases). This CDR3 region has 15 residues. The germline V gene encodes CDR1 MNHEY and CDR2 SMNVEV (reference sequence). V was shortened by 3 bases and J by 7 bases, with 13 bases between the two germline ends. This chain's CDR3 is CASSFRGVGNSPLHF. In DNA form, the CDR3 reads TGTGCCAGCAGTTTTCGGGGGGTAGGAAATTCACCCCTCCACTTT.

This chain uses TRBV10-3 with TRBJ1-1; no clear D. The V gene's germline CDR1 is ENHRY and CDR2 SYGVKD. The V gene lost 3 bases and the J gene lost 3 bases, with 8 bases spanning the gap. This CDR3 is 13 amino acids long. The CDR3 is CAISELLYTEAFF. As DNA, the CDR3 is TGTGCCATCAGTGAACTCTTGTACACTGAAGCTTTCTTT.